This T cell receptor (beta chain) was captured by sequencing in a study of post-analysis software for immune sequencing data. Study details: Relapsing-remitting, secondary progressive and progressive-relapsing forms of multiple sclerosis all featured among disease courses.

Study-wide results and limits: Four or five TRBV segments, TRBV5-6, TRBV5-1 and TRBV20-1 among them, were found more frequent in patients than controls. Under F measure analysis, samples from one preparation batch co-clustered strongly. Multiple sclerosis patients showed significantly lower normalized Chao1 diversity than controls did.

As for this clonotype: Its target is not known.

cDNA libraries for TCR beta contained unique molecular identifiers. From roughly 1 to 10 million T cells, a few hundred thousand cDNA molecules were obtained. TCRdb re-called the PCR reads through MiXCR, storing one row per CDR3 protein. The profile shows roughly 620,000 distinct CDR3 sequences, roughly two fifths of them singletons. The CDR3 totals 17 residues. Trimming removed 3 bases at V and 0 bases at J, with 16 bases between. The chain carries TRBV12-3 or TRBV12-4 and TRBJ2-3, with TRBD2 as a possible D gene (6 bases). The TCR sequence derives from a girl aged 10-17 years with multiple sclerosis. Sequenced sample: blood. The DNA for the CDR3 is TGTGCCAGCAGTTTTAGGGACTGGTACTCTAGCACAGATACGCAGTATTTT. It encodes CASSFRDWYSSTDTQYF.